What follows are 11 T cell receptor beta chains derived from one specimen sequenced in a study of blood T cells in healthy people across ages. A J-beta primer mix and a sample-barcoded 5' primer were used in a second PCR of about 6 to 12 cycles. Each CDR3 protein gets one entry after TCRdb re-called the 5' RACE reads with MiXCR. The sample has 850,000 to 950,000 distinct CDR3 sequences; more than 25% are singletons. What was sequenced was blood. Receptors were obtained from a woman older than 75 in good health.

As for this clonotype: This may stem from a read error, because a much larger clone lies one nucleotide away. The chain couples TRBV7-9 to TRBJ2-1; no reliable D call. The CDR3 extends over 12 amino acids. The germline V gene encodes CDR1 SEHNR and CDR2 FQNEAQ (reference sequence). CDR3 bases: TGTGCCAGCATATTAAAGGATAATGTGCAGTTCTTC. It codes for CASILKDNVQFF.

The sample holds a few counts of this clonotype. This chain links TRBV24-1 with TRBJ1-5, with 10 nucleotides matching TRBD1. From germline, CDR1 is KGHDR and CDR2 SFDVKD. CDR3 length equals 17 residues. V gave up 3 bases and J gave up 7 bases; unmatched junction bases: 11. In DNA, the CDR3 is TGTGCCACCAGTGATAGTGGTGACAGGGGGCAAGGACAGCCCCAGCATTTT. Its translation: CATSDSGDRGQGQPQHF.

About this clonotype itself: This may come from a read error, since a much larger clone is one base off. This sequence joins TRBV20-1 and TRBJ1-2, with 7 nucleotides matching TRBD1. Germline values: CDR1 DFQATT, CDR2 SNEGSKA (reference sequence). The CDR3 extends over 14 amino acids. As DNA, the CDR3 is TGCAGTGCTAGTCCTACAGGGGTCTCCTACGGCTGCACCTTC. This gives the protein CSASPTGVSYGCTF.

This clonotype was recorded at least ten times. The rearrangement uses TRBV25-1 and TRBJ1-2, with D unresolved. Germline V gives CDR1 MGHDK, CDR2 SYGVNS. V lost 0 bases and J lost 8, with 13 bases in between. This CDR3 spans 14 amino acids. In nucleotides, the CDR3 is TGTGCCAGCAGTGAATATGGCCGGGTGGGAGGCTACACCTTC. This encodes CASSEYGRVGGYTF.

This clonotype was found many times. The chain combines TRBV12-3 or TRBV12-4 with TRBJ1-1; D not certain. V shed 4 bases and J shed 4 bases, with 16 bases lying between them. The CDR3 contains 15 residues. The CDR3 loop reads CASSSQLVGGTEAFF. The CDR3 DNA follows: TGTGCCAGCAGTTCCCAGTTGGTCGGAGGCACTGAAGCTTTCTTT.

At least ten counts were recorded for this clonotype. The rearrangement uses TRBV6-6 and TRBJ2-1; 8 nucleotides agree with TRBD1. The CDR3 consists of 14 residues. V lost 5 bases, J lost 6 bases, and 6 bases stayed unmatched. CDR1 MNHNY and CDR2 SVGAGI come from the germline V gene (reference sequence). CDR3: CASSRTGGGNEQFF. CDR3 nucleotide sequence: TGTGCCAGCAGTAGAACAGGGGGAGGCAATGAGCAGTTCTTC.

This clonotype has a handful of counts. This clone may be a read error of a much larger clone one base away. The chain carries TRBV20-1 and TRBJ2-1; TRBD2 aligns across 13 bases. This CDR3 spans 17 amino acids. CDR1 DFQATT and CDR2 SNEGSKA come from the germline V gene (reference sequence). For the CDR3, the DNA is TGCAATGCTCTTGGACTAGCGGGGGATGGGTCCTACAATGAGCAGTTCTTC. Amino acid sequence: CNALGLAGDGSYNEQFF.

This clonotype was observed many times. CDR3 sequence reads: CASSNRGVLGYGYTF. The CDR3 bases are TGTGCCAGCAGCAACAGAGGGGTATTAGGGTATGGCTACACCTTC. The V call is TRBV11-2, the J call TRBJ1-2, with D perhaps TRBD1 (5 bases). This CDR3 is 15 amino acids long. CDR1 and CDR2 from the germline V gene are SGHAT and FQNNGV. V shed 5 bases and J shed 5 bases, with 18 bases lying between them. The full variable domain, with the rest looked up from reference TRBV11-2 and TRBJ1-2, is EAGVAQSPRYKIIEKRQSVAFWCNPISGHATLYWYQQILGQGPKLLIQFQNNGVVDDSQLPKDRFSAERLKGVDSTLKIQPAKLEDSAVYLCASSNRGVLGYGYTFGSGTRLTVV.

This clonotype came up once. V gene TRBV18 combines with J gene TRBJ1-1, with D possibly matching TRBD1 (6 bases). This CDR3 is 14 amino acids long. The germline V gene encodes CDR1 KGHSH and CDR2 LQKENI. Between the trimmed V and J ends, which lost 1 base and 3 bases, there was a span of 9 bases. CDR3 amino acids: CASSPQGGYTEAFF. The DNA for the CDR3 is TGTGCCAGCTCACCACAGGGGGGGTACACTGAAGCTTTCTTT.

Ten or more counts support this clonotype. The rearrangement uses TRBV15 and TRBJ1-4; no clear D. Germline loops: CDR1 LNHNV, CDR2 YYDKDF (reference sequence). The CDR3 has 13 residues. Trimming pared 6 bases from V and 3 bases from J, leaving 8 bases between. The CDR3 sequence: CATRALANEKLFF. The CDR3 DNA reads TGTGCCACCAGGGCCTTGGCTAATGAAAAACTGTTTTTT. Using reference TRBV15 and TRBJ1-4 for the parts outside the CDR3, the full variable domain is DAMVIQNPRYQVTQFGKPVTLSCSQTLNHNVMYWYQQKSSQAPKLLFHYYDKDFNNEADTPDNFQSRRPNTSFCFLDIRSPGLGDTAMYLCATRALANEKLFFGSGTQLSVL.

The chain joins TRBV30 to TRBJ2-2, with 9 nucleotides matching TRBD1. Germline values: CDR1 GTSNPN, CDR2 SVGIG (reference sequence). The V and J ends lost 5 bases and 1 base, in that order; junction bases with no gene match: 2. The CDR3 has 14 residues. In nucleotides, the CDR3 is TGTGCCTGGGAGGACAGGGGGAACACCGGGGAGCTGTTTTTT. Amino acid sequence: CAWEDRGNTGELFF.